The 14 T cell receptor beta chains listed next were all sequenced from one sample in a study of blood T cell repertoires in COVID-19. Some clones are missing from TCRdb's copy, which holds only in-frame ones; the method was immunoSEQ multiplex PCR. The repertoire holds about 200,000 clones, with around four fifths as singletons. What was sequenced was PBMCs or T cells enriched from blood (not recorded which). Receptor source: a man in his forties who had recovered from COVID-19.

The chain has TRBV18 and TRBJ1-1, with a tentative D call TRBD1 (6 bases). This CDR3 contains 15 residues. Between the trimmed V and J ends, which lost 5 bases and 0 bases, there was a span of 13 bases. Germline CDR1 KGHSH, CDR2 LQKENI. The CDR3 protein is CASSSGAAMNTEAFF. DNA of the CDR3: TGTGCCAGCTCATCAGGGGCAGCTATGAACACTGAAGCTTTCTTT.

DNA of the CDR3: TGTGCCAGTGGACTAGCCGTGAATGAGCAGTTCTTC. As protein: CASGLAVNEQFF. The chain recombines TRBV6-5 with TRBJ2-1; 8 bases align to TRBD2. CDR1 is MNHEY and CDR2 is SVGAGI in the germline V gene. This CDR3 is built from 12 residues. J gave up 7 bases and V 9 bases, and 5 bases lay outside the gene matches.

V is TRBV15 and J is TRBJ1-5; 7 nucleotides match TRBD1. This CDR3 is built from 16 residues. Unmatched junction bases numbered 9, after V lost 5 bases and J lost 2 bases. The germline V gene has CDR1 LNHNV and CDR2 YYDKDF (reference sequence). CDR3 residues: CATSGITGVGNQPQHF. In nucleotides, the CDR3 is TGTGCCACCAGCGGAATAACAGGGGTGGGCAATCAGCCCCAGCATTTT.

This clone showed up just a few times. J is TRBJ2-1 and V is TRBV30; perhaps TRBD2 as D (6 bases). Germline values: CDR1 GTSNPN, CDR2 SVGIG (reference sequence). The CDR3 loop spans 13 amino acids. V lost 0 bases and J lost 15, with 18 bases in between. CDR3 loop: CAWSVIGGTDRFF. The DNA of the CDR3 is TGTGCCTGGAGTGTAATAGGCGGGACCGATAGGTTCTTC.

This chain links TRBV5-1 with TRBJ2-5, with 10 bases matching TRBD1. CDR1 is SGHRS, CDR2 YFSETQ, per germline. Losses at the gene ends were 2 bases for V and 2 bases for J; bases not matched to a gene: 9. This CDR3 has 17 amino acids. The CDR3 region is CASSLGQGGSYQETQYF. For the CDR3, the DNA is TGCGCCAGCAGCTTAGGACAGGGGGGCTCTTATCAAGAGACCCAGTACTTC.

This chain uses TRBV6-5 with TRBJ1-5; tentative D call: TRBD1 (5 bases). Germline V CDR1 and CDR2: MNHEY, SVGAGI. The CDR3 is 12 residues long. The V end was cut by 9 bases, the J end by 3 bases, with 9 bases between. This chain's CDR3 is CASWGYNQPQHF. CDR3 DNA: TGTGCCAGTTGGGGCTACAATCAGCCCCAGCATTTT.

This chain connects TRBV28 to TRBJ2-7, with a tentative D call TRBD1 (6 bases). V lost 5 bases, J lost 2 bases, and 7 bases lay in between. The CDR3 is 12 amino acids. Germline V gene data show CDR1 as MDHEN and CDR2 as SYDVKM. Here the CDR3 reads CASSRDTYEQYF. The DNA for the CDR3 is TGTGCCAGCAGTCGGGACACCTACGAGCAGTACTTC.

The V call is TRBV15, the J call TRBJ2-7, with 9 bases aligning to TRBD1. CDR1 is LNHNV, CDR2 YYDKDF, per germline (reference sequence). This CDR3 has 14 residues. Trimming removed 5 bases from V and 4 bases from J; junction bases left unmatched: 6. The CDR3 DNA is TGTGCCACCAGCGAAAGGGACAGGGAATACGAGCAGTACTTC. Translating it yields CATSERDREYEQYF.

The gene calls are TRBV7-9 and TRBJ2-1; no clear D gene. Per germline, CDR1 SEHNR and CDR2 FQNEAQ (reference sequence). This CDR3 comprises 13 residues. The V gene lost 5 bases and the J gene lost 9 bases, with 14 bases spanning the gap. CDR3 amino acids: CASSPYWSGEQFF. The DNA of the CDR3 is TGTGCCAGCAGCCCCTATTGGTCCGGTGAGCAGTTCTTC.

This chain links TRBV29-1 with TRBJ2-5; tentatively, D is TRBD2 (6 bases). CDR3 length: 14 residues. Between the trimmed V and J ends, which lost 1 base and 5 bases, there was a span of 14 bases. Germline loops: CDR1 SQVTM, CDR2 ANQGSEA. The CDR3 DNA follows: TGCAGCGTTGAAGGGCCAGGGAGGACCGAGACCCAGTACTTC. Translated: CSVEGPGRTETQYF.

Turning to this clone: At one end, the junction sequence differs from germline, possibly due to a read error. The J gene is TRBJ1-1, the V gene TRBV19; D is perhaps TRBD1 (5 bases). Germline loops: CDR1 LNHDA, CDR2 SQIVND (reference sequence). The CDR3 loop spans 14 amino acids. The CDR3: CASSITAGYTEAFF. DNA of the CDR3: TGTGCCAGCAGTATAACAGCAGGGTACACTGAAGCTTTCTTT.

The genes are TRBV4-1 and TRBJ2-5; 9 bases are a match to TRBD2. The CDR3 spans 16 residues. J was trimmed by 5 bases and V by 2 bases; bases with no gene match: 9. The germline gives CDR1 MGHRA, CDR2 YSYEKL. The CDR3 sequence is CASSQTPSGAGETQYF. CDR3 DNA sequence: TGCGCCAGCAGCCAAACCCCTAGCGGGGCTGGGGAGACCCAGTACTTC.

The CDR3 loop reads CASSAGTGGYEQYF. In nucleotides, the CDR3 is TGTGCCAGCAGCGCGGGGACAGGGGGCTACGAGCAGTACTTC. V and J are TRBV9 and TRBJ2-7; 11 bases are shared with TRBD1. The CDR3 sequence is 14 residues long. CDR1 is SGDLS and CDR2 is YYNGEE in the germline V gene. J was trimmed by 3 bases and V by 3 bases; bases with no gene match: 2.

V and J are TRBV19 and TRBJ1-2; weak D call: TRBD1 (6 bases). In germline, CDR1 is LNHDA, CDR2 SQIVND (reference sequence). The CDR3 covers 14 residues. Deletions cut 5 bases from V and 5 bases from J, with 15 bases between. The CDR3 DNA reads TGTGCCAGTAGTCTGGGACATTCGGGATATGGCTACACCTTC. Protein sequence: CASSLGHSGYGYTF. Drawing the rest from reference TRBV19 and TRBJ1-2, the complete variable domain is DGGITQSPKYLFRKEGQNVTLSCEQNLNHDAMYWYRQDPGQGLRLIYYSQIVNDFQKGDIAEGYSVSREKKESFPLTVTSAQKNPTAFYLCASSLGHSGYGYTFGSGTRLTVV.